Below, one T cell receptor (beta chain) is given with its context. Its specificity is not known. These data come from a study of breast tumors, draining lymph nodes, adjacent tissues. Overall study findings and caveats: Most tumor T cells seemingly derive from lymph node, then expand in tumor. Compared with lymph nodes, tumors were less diverse; compared with nontumor tissue, more.

CDR1 and CDR2 (germline): SGHAT, FQDESV (reference sequence). This CDR3 region has 14 residues. The V segment lost 6 bases and the J segment 8 bases; nucleotides outside the gene matches: 6. TCRdb redid the calling of the multiplex PCR reads with MiXCR, one entry per CDR3 protein. The profile shows about 22,000 distinct CDR3 sequences, around 50% of them singletons. This TCR was recovered from a female donor with breast cancer. Some clones in this sample may be carry-over from other donors' samples. The V call is TRBV11-1, the J call TRBJ1-6; the match to TRBD1 covers 8 bases. The specimen was breast tumor tissue. The CDR3 region is CASRSSGGYSPLHF. The DNA of the CDR3 is TGTGCCAGCAGGTCATCAGGGGGCTATTCACCCCTCCACTTT.